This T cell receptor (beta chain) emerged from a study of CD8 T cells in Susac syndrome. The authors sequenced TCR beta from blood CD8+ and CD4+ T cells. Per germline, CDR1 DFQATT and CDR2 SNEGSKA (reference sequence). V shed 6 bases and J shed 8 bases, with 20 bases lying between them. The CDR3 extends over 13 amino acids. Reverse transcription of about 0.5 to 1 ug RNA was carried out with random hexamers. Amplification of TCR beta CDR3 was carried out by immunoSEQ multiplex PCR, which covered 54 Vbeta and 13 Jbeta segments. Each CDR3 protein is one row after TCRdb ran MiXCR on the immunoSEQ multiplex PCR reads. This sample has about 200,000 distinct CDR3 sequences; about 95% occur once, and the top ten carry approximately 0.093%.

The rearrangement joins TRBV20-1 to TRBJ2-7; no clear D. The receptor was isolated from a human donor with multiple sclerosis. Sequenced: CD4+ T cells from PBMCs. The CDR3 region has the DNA TGCAGTGCGCGTTATCAAAGCGCCCTCAAGCAGTACTTC. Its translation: CSARYQSALKQYF.